This T cell receptor (beta chain) was captured by sequencing in a study of OX40 agonist ivuxolimab in advanced cancers. Notes on the study in general: At 0.1 to 3.0 mg/kg and by week 6, CD4+ and CD8+ T cells in the blood had expanded clonally.

Data came from immunoSEQ multiplex PCR; TCRdb stores just in-frame clones and leaves some out. The sample holds 75,000 to 95,000 clones, around 92% seen once. Trimming took 1 base from V and 6 from J; bases not matched to a gene: 5. Germline-derived CDR1 and CDR2 are SGHDN and FVKESK. The length of the CDR3 is 16 residues. Comments on this clone: Its antigen is still unknown.

The sequencing used CD4+ or CD8+ T cells sorted from blood, collected in a trial of the OX40 agonist ivuxolimab. The chain recombines TRBV14 with TRBJ2-1; TRBD2 aligns across 11 bases. This clonotype was sampled from an adult with an advanced solid tumor such as melanoma, head and neck, liver or kidney cancer. The CDR3 is CASSQVWLAGGNEQFF. As DNA, the CDR3 is TGTGCCAGCAGCCAAGTGTGGCTAGCGGGGGGCAATGAGCAGTTCTTC.